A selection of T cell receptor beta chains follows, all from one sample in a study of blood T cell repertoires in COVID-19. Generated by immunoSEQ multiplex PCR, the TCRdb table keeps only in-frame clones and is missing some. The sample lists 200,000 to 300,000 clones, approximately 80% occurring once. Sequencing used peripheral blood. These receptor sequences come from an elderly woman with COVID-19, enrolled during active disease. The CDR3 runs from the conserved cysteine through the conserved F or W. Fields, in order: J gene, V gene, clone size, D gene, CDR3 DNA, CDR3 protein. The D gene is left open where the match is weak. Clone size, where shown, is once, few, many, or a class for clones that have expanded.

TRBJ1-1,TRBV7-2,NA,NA,TGTGCCAGCAGGTACAGTGTGAACACTGAAGCTTTCTTT,CASRYSVNTEAFF
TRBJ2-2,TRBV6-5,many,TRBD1,TGTGCCAGCAGTTACAGGGGGGGACAGGGGTCCGGGGAGCTGTTTTTT,CASSYRGGQGSGELFF
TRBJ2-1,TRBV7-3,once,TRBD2,TGTGCCAGCAGCCTGACTAGCGGAGGCTCTGAGCAGTTCTTC,CASSLTSGGSEQFF
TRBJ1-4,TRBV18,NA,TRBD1,TGTGCCAGCTCACAAATATCGGGACAGCCTGTTGAAAAACTGTTTTTT,CASSQISGQPVEKLFF
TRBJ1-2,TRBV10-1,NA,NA,TGCGCCAGCAGTGGCCGGAGAGGAGTCCGCGATGGCTACACCTTC,CASSGRRGVRDGYTF
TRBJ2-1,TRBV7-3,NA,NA,TGTGCCAGCAGCCGCGCGCAGGGTGGGCCCAATGAGCAGTTCTTC,CASSRAQGGPNEQFF
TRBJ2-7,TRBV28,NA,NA,TGTGCCAGCAGTTCTCTCGGTGGTTACCCCTACGAGCAGTACTTC,CASSSLGGYPYEQYF
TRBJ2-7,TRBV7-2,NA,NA,TGTGCCAGCAGCCCCCGCTCCTACGAGCAGTACTTC,CASSPRSYEQYF
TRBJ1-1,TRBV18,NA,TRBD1,TGTGCCAGCTCACCCGGACAGGGAATGAACACTGAAGCTTTCTTT,CASSPGQGMNTEAFF
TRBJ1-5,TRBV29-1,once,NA,TGCAGCGTTGTTGTTGGCCTCAATCAGCCCCAGCATTTT,CSVVVGLNQPQHF
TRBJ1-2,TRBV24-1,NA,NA,TGTGCCACCAGTGACCCCGGGACAAGACCCTATGGCTACACCTTC,CATSDPGTRPYGYTF
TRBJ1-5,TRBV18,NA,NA,TGTGCCAGCTCACCCGGGGTAATGGGCAATCAGCCCCAGCATTTT,CASSPGVMGNQPQHF
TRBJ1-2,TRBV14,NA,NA,TGTGCCAGCAGCCCCCCGGGTTACAAGAGGGGCTACACCTTC,CASSPPGYKRGYTF
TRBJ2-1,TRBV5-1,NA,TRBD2,TGCGCCAGCAGCTTGCTAGCGGCTTACAATGAGCAGTTCTTC,CASSLLAAYNEQFF
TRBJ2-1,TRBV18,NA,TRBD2,TGTGCCAGCTCACTAAAACTAGCGGAGTACAATGAGCAGTTCTTC,CASSLKLAEYNEQFF
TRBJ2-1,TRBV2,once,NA,TGTGCCAGCAGCACCCTACAGTTTTCTGAGCAGTTCTTC,CASSTLQFSEQFF
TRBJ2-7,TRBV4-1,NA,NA,TGCGCCAGCAGCCAAGATAAAGGGGGGGAGTTTCTTCAGGAGCAGTACTTC,CASSQDKGGEFLQEQYF
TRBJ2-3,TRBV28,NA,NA,TGTGCCAGCAGTTTATCTTGGCTAGCCGTAGATACGCAGTATTTT,CASSLSWLAVDTQYF
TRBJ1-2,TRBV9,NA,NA,TGTGCCAGCAGCCCCCAACAGGGATATGGCTACACCTTC,CASSPQQGYGYTF
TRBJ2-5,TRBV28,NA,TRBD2,TGTGCCAGCAGTCCCCACGTAGCGGGGCAAGAGACCCAGTACTTC,CASSPHVAGQETQYF
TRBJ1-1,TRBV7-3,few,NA,TGTGCCAGCAGAGCGGGACCGACGAACACTGAAGCTTTCTTT,CASRAGPTNTEAFF
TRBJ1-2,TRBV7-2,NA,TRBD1,TGTGCCAGCAGCACCCGGACAGGGGGCTATGGCTACACCTTC,CASSTRTGGYGYTF
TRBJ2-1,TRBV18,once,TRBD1,TGTAGGACAGGGGTCAACAATGAGCAGTTCTTC,CRTGVNNEQFF
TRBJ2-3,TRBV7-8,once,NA,TGTGCCAGCAGCTCGGGGGTAGATACGCAGTATTTT,CASSSGVDTQYF
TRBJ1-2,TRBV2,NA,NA,TGTGCCAGCAGTCCAGGGGTGTCCTATGGCTACACCTTC,CASSPGVSYGYTF
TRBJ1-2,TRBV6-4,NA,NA,TGTGCCAGCAGTGGGGGCCTCGGCTACACCTTC,CASSGGLGYTF
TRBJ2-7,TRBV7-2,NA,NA,TGTGCCAGCACCCAAGGGACAACCTACGAGCAGTACTTC,CASTQGTTYEQYF
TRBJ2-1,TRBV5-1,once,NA,TGCGCCAGCAGCTTCCTAGAGGGTACTTCCTACAATGAGCAGTTCTTC,CASSFLEGTSYNEQFF
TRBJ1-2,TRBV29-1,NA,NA,TGCAGCGTCGAGGCACGGAGCTATGGCTACACCTTC,CSVEARSYGYTF
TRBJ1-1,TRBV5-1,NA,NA,TGCGCCAGCAGCTTGAACAGCCCGAACACTGAAGCTTTCTTT,CASSLNSPNTEAFF
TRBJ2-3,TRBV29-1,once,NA,TGCAGCCTGCTCCGGACAGATACGCAGTATTTT,CSLLRTDTQYF
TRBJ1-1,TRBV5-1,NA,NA,TGCGCCAGCAGCCCGACGGGGGGGTCTGAGACTGAAGCTTTCTTT,CASSPTGGSETEAFF
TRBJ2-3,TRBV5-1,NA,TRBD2,TGCGCCAGCAGAAGAGTAGCGGGGGGGCCTGGCGATACGCAGTATTTT,CASRRVAGGPGDTQYF
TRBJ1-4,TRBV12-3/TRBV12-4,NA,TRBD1,TGTGCCAGCAGTTTAACAGGGGAGCGGGTACTGTTTTTT,CASSLTGERVLFF
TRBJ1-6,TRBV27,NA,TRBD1,TGTGCCAGCAGTCCCCAGGGACAGGGGACAAGACTGCGCTTT,CASSPQGQGTRLRF
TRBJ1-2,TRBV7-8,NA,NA,TGTGCCAGCAGCCCGCAAATCCGGAACTATGGCTACACCTTC,CASSPQIRNYGYTF
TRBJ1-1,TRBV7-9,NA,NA,TGTGCCAGCAGCCCCGATGTCGGGAACACTGAAGCTTTCTTT,CASSPDVGNTEAFF
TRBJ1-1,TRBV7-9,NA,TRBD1,TGTGCCAGCAGCCCTCGACAGGGTCTGAACACTGAAGCTTTCTTT,CASSPRQGLNTEAFF
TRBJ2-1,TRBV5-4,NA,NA,TGTGCCAGCAGCCGCCCCGGGGACAATGAGCAGTTCTTC,CASSRPGDNEQFF
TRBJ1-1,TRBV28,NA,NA,TGTGCCAGCAGTTTAATCACGGGTTCACTGATGAACACTGAAGCTTTCTTT,CASSLITGSLMNTEAFF
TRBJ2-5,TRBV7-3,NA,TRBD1,TGTGCCAGCAGCTCTGCCGGGACAGTTGAAGAGACCCAGTACTTC,CASSSAGTVEETQYF
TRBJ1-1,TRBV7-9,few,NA,TGTGCCAGCAGCTTGGCAGGGGCCGGTATTGAAGCTTTCTTT,CASSLAGAGIEAFF
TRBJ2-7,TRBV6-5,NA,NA,TGTGCCAGCAGTAGGGGGGTTCAGACAGGGCGCGAGCAGTACTTC,CASSRGVQTGREQYF
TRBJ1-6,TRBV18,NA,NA,TGTGCCAGCTCACCTTTGGACAGCTCCTATAATTCACCCCTCCACTTT,CASSPLDSSYNSPLHF
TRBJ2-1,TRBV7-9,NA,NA,TGTGCCAGCAGCTCCCGGGACATCCACAATGAGCAGTTCTTC,CASSSRDIHNEQFF
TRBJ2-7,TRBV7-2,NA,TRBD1,TGTGCCAGCAGCCTAGACGGGACAGTTACCTACGAGCAGTACTTC,CASSLDGTVTYEQYF
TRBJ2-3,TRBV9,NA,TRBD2,TGTGCCAGCAGCGTGCGGGGCGGGAGAAGCACAGATACGCAGTATTTT,CASSVRGGRSTDTQYF
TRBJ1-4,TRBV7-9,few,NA,TGTGCCAGCAGCTCTGCCTATGACAGGAAGGCGAATGAAAAACTGTTTTTT,CASSSAYDRKANEKLFF
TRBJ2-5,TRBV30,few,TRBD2,TGTGCCTTACTTAGGACTAGTACCCAAGAGACCCAGTACTTC,CALLRTSTQETQYF
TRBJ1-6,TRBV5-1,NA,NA,TGCGCCAGCAGCTTGACGCAGTTTAATTCACCCCTCCACTTT,CASSLTQFNSPLHF
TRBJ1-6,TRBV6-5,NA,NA,TGTGCCAGCAGTCCGGGGGACTCGGAGTGGTCACCCCTCCACTTT,CASSPGDSEWSPLHF
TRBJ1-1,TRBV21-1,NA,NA,TGTGCCAGCAGCTGGACCCAACAGGGGGTTAACACTGAAGCTTTCTTT,CASSWTQQGVNTEAFF
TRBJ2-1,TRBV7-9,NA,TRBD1,TGTGCCAGCAGCTCGGACAGGGGACCCTCCTACAATGAGCAGTTCTTC,CASSSDRGPSYNEQFF
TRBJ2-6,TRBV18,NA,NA,TGTGCCAGCTCACCAATGGCGACAGGTCGCTCTGGGGCCAACGTCCTGACTTTC,CASSPMATGRSGANVLTF